This T cell receptor beta chain was identified in a study of T cell responses to AZD1222 COVID-19 vaccine. Study-level points and caveats: Only after the peak T cell response were repertoires sampled. Seropositivity was recorded at baseline in only a handful of AZD1222 recipients. Donors, mostly white British, included more females; clonal diversity was possibly underestimated.

Combined were second doses at about 4 or about 12 weeks. Remarks on this clone: The antigen is undetermined.

The germline gives CDR1 GTSNPN, CDR2 SVGIG (reference sequence). The CDR3 loop spans 13 amino acids. The ends were cut back, 2 bases at V and 4 bases at J, with 11 bases in the middle. This table comes from immunoSEQ multiplex PCR, and its TCRdb copy is limited to in-frame clones, with some not included. The sample has 150,000 or so clones, around 91% seen once. The V call is TRBV30, the J call TRBJ2-5; D remains unclear. This material consisted of peripheral blood, taken 28 days after the second AZD1222 dose. The clonotype comes from an adult who received the AZD1222 COVID-19 vaccine. The CDR3 nucleotides are TGTGCCTGGAGTCGGGCACAGAGAGAGACCCAGTACTTC. Translated: CAWSRAQRETQYF.